This T cell receptor beta chain derives from a study of regulatory T cells in long-lasting Graves disease. Study-level information: Those Graves' patients who were newly diagnosed had been on antithyroid drugs under 3 months. Study-level findings and limits: Among the persistent patients, 2,500 to 3,000 public clonotypes were shared, more than the approximately 960 shared among new patients.

Details on this clonotype: The antigen is undetermined. A much bigger clone sits one base away, suggesting this may be a read error.

CDR3 length: 13 residues. The V gene's germline CDR1 is MNHNS and CDR2 SASEGT. Time point noted: newly diagnosed GD, antithyroid drugs for less than 3 months. Scientists built the TCR library using RNA that was extracted from PBMCs. Arm-PCR with iRepertoire HTBI primers amplified the CDR3 regions for these TCR beta libraries. TCRdb ran MiXCR on the multiplex PCR reads and lists one entry per CDR3 protein. The sample shows 350,000 to 450,000 distinct CDR3 sequences, over 15% of them seen only once. This sample was also put to use in a study of T cells in Graves' hyperthyroidism and ophthalmopathy.

This chain links TRBV6-1 with TRBJ2-5; tentative D call: TRBD1 (6 bases). The source of this sequence is a man aged 35-49 years with Graves disease. The sample was peripheral blood mononuclear cells (PBMCs), taken at new diagnosis, from a patient treated with antithyroid drugs. Written as DNA, the CDR3 is TGTGCCAGCACCAACAGGGAACAAGAGGCCCAGTACTTC. This sequence encodes CASTNREQEAQYF.